These 5 T cell receptor beta chains came from one sample sequenced in a study of a mutant IDH1 vaccine in newly diagnosed glioma. No antigens are known for them. Time point given: week 35, safety follow-up. With topical imiquimod, each dose of the vaccine consisted of 300 ug of mutant IDH1 20-mer peptide. Only in-frame clones appear in the TCRdb table, and some are missing; sequencing was by immunoSEQ multiplex PCR. The data show 55,000 to 65,000 clones, with around 84% seen just once and roughly 4% held by the top ten. The input for sequencing was PBMCs, taken from a glioma patient whose treatment included an IDH1 peptide vaccine. These receptors originate from a man aged 25 to 40 with glioma.

Of note for this clone: The germline gene is not matched at one end of the junction; a read error may be the cause. The chain carries TRBV7-2 and TRBJ1-5, with 10 bases lining up with TRBD1. Germline loops: CDR1 SGHTA, CDR2 FQGNSA. CDR3 length equals 17 residues. This chain's CDR3 is CASSPTPGQGGKQPQHF. CDR3 sequence (DNA): TGTGCCAGCAGCCCAACGCCCGGACAGGGGGGCAAACAGCCCCAGCATTTT. Together with reference TRBV7-2 and TRBJ1-5, the CDR3 gives the full variable domain: GAGVSQSPSNKVTEKGKDVELRCDPISGHTALYWYRQSLGQGLEFLIYFQGNSAPDKSGLPSDRFSAERTGGSVSTLTIQRTQQEDSAVYLCASSPTPGQGGKQPQHFGDGTRLSIL.

J is TRBJ2-3 and V is TRBV5-1; D is uncertain. This CDR3 region has 13 residues. The germline V gene encodes CDR1 SGHRS and CDR2 YFSETQ. V was shortened by 4 bases and J by 1 base, with 7 bases between the two germline ends. The CDR3 DNA follows: TGCGCCAGCAGCCCTCAAGGCACAGATACGCAGTATTTT. Amino acids: CASSPQGTDTQYF.

V gene TRBV27 combines with J gene TRBJ1-1, with 7 bases identical to TRBD1. The germline gives CDR1 MNHEY, CDR2 SMNVEV (reference sequence). The CDR3 runs 13 residues. With V trimmed by 8 bases and J by 1 base, 4 bases remained unmatched. CDR3 sequence reads: CASLDRANTEAFF. For the CDR3, the DNA is TGTGCCAGCCTAGACAGGGCGAACACTGAAGCTTTCTTT.

Only one count was recorded for this clone. The chain links TRBV6-5 to TRBJ1-2; D ambiguous. Germline V gene data show CDR1 as MNHEY and CDR2 as SVGAGI. V lost 5 bases and J lost 7, with 14 bases in between. The CDR3 is made up of 13 amino acids. CDR3 loop: CASSPRRATGYTF. CDR3 nucleotides: TGTGCCAGCAGTCCACGCCGGGCGACTGGCTACACCTTC.

The CDR3 DNA reads as TGTGCCAGCTCAGCAGGCGCGGGGGGTACTAGCACAGATACGCAGTATTTT. Protein: CASSAGAGGTSTDTQYF. V is TRBV18 and J is TRBJ2-3; TRBD2 matches at 8 bases. CDR3 length: 17 amino acids. Germline V gene sequence: CDR1 KGHSH, CDR2 LQKENI. V gave up 5 bases and J gave up 0 bases; unmatched junction bases: 10. Variable domain in full (rest from reference TRBV18 and TRBJ2-3): NAGVMQNPRHLVRRRGQEARLRCSPMKGHSHVYWYRQLPEEGLKFMVYLQKENIIDESGMPKERFSAEFPKEGPSILRIQQVVRGDSAAYFCASSAGAGGTSTDTQYFGPGTRLTVL.